These 3 T cell receptor beta chains share one sample of origin, sequenced in a study of molecular identifiers for immune sequencing clone quantification. TCRdb processed the PCR reads anew with MiXCR; each CDR3 protein has one entry. The sample carries approximately 630,000 distinct CDR3 sequences, about 25% recorded once. Sequencing was carried out using naive CD8+ T cells from blood, with Jurkat cell RNA spiked in. The subset denotes: FACS-sorted CD8+CD4-CCR7+CD45RA+ naive T cells. The source of these receptors is a human donor in good health. Some libraries in this study had Jurkat cell RNA spiked in.

This clonotype was found many times. The chain is built from TRBV20-1 and TRBJ1-5, with a possible D match to TRBD1 (5 bases). V lost 6 bases and J 3 bases, leaving 9 bases between the germline ends. The CDR3 loop spans 12 amino acids. Looked up from germline, CDR1 is DFQATT and CDR2 is SNEGSKA (reference sequence). In DNA, the CDR3 is TGCAGTGCAAGACAGCACAATCAGCCCCAGCATTTT. Its protein is CSARQHNQPQHF.

This clonotype was recorded only once. Since a much larger clone is just one base distant, this may be a read error. The chain carries TRBV27 and TRBJ2-1; weak D call: TRBD1 (6 bases). The germline V gene encodes CDR1 MNHEY and CDR2 SMNVEV (reference sequence). This CDR3 spans 15 amino acids. The CDR3 reads CASSLSNRAYDEQFF. In nucleotides, the CDR3 is TGTGCCAGCAGTTTATCCAACAGGGCCTACGATGAGCAGTTCTTC.

This clonotype was counted at least ten times. The gene calls are TRBV6-5 and TRBJ1-2; D is perhaps TRBD1 (5 bases). Germline lookup yields CDR1 MNHEY and CDR2 SVGAGI. The CDR3 extends over 13 amino acids. Trimming took 6 bases from V and 2 from J, leaving 10 bases between them. The CDR3 nucleotides are TGTGCCAGCAGGCTACAGGAAAACTATGGCTACACCTTC. Amino acid sequence: CASRLQENYGYTF.